This TCR beta chain was identified during a study of cytomegalovirus exposure and HLA in healthy donors. The table lists this clone with a few counts. The junction had 12 bases not matched to a gene; V was cut back by 5 bases and J by 6 bases. The germline V gene encodes CDR1 MGHRA and CDR2 YSYEKL. This CDR3 has 15 residues. Both 60 Vbeta primers and 13 Jbeta primers went into the PCR. TCRdb keeps only in-frame clones here, not all; method: immunoSEQ multiplex PCR. Among roughly 73,000 clones listed, about four fifths were seen once. Sequencing was done on a sample of PBMCs. This receptor was identified in a woman aged 45-60 years in good health and CMV-seronegative. The chain recombines TRBV4-1 with TRBJ1-2; 7 nucleotides align to TRBD1. The CDR3 protein is CASSTLKGAVDGYTF. DNA for the CDR3: TGCGCCAGCAGCACCCTAAAGGGGGCGGTCGATGGCTACACCTTC.